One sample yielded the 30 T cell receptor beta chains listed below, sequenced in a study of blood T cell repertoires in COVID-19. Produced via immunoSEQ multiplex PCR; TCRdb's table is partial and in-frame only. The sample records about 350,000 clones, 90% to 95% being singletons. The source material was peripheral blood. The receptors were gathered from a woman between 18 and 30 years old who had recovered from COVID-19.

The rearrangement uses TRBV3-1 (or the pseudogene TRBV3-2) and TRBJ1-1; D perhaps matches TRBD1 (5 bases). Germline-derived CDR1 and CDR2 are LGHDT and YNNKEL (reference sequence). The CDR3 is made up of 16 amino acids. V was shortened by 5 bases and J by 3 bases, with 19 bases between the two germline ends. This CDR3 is CASSSESRGVYTEAFF. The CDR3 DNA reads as TGTGCCAGCAGCTCAGAGTCGCGGGGGGTGTACACTGAAGCTTTCTTT.

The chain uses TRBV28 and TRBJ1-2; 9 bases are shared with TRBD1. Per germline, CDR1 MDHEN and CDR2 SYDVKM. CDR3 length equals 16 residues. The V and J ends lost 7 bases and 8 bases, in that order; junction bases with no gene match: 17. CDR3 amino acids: CASNPDPDRGLGGYTF. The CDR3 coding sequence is TGTGCCAGCAATCCCGACCCGGACAGGGGATTGGGCGGCTACACCTTC.

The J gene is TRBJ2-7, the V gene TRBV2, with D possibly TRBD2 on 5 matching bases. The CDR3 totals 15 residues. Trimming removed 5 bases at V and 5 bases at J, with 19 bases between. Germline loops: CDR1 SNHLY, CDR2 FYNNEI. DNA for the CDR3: TGTGCCAGCAGTATTCGAGGGAGACCCCCTCACGAGCAGTACGTC. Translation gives CASSIRGRPPHEQYV.

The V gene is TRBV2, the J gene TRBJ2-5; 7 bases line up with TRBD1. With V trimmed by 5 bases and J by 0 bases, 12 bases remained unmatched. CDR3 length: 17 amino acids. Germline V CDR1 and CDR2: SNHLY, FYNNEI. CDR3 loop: CASSKERDRTNQETQYF. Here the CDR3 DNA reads TGTGCCAGCAGTAAGGAAAGGGACAGAACTAACCAAGAGACCCAGTACTTC.

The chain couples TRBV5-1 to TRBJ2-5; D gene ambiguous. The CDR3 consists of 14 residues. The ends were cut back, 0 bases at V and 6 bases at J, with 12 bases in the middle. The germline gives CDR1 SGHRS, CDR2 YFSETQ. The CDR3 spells CASSLALGVQTQYF. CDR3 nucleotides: TGCGCCAGCAGCTTGGCCCTAGGTGTTCAGACCCAGTACTTC.

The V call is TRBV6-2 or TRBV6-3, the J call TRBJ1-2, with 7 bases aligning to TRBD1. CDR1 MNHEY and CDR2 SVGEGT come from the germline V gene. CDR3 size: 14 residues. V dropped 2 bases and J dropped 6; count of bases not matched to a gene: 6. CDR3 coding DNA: TGTGCCAGCAGTTACCCCCGACAGGGCAATGGCTACACCTTC. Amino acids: CASSYPRQGNGYTF.

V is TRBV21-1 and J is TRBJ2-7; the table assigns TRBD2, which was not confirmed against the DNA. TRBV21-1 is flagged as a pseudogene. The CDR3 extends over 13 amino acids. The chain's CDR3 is CANTVAFTYEQYV. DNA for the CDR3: TGTGCCAACACGGTAGCGTTTACCTACGAGCAGTACGTC.

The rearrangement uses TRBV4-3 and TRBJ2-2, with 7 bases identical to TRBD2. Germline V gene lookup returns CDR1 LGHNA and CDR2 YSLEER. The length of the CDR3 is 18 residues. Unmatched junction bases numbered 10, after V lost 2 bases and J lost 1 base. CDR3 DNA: TGCGCCAGCAGCCAACGCCACATCGGGACTAAGAACACCGGGGAGCTGTTTTTT. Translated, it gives CASSQRHIGTKNTGELFF.

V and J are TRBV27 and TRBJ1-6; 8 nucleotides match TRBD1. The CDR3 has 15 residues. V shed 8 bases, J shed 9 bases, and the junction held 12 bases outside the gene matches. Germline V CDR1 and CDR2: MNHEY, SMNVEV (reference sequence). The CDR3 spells CASSWTGLFGSPLHF. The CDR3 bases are TGTGCCAGCTCCTGGACAGGGCTTTTTGGTTCACCCCTCCACTTT.

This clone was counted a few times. CDR3: CASSLVLEGSGNTIYF. The CDR3 bases are TGTGCCAGCAGCTTAGTCCTGGAGGGCTCTGGAAACACCATATATTTT. This chain connects TRBV7-6 to TRBJ1-3; no clear D gene. CDR1 and CDR2 from the germline V gene are SGHVS and FNYEAQ. This CDR3 region has 16 residues. Between the trimmed V and J ends, which lost 1 base and 0 bases, there was a span of 10 bases.

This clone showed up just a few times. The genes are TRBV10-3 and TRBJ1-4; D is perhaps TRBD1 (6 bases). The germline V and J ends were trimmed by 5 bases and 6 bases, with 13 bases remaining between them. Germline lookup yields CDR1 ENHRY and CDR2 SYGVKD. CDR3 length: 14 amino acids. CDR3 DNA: TGTGCCATCAGTCAAACAGGGAACGATGAAAAACTGTTTTTT. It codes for CAISQTGNDEKLFF.

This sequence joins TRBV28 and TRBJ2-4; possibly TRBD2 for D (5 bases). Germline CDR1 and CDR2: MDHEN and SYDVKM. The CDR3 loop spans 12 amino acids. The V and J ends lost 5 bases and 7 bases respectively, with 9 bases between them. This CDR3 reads CASSHGGNIQYF. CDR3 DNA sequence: TGTGCCAGCAGTCACGGCGGGAACATTCAGTACTTC.

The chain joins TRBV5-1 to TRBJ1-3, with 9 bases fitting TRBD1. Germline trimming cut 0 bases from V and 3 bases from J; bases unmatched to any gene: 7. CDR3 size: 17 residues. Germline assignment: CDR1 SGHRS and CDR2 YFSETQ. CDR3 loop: CASSLDGTGGSGNTIYF. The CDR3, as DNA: TGCGCCAGCAGCTTGGACGGCACAGGGGGCAGTGGAAACACCATATATTTT.

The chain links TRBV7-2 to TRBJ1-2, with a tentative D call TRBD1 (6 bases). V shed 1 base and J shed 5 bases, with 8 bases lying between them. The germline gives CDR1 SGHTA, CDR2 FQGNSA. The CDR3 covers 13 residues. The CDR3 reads CASSLDQGYGYTF. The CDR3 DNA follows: TGTGCCAGCAGCTTAGATCAGGGGTATGGCTACACCTTC. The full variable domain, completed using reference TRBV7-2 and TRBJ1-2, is GAGVSQSPSNKVTEKGKDVELRCDPISGHTALYWYRQSLGQGLEFLIYFQGNSAPDKSGLPSDRFSAERTGGSVSTLTIQRTQQEDSAVYLCASSLDQGYGYTFGSGTRLTVV.

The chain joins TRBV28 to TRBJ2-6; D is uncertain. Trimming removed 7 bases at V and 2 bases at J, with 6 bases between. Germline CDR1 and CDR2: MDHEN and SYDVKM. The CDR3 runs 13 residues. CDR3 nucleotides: TGTGCCAGCACCCCTCCTGGGGCCAACGTCCTGACTTTC. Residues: CASTPPGANVLTF. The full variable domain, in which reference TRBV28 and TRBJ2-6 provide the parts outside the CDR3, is DVKVTQSSRYLVKRTGEKVFLECVQDMDHENMFWYRQDPGLGLRLIYFSYDVKMKEKGDIPEGYSVSREKKERFSLILESASTNQTSMYLCASTPPGANVLTFGAGSRLTVL.

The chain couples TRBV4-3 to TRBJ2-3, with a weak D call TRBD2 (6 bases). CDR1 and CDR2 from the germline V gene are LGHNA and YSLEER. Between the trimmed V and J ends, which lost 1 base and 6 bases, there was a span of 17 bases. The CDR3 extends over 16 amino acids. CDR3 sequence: CASSQVARAREDTQYF. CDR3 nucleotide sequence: TGCGCCAGCAGCCAAGTCGCCCGGGCCCGGGAGGATACGCAGTATTTT.

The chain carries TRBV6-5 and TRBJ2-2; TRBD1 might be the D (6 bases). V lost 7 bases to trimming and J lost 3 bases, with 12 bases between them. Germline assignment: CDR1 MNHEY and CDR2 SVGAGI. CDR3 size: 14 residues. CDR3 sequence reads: CASTGARDTGELFF. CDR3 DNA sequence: TGTGCCAGCACAGGGGCGCGGGACACCGGGGAGCTGTTTTTT.

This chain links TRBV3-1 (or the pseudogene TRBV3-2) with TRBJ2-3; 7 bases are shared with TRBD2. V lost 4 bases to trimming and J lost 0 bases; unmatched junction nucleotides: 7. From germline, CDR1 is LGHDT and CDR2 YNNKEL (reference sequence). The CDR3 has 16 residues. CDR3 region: CASSPGGRESTDTQYF. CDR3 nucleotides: TGTGCCAGCAGCCCTGGGGGGAGGGAGAGCACAGATACGCAGTATTTT.

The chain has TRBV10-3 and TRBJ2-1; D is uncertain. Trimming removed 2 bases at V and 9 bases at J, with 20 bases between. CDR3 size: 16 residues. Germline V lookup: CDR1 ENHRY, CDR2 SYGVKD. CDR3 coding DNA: TGTGCCATCAGTGAGGATGGTCTGAGTTATTCAAGTGAGCAGTTCTTC. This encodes CAISEDGLSYSSEQFF.

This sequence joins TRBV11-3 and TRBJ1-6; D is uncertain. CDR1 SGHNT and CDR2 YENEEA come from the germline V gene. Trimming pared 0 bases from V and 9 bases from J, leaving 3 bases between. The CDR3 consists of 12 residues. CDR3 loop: CASSLEASPLHF. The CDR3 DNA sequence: TGTGCCAGCAGCTTAGAAGCTTCACCCCTCCACTTT.

Here the CDR3 reads CASSLVGRGAEAFF. CDR3 bases: TGCGCCAGCAGCCTCGTGGGTCGCGGCGCTGAAGCTTTCTTT. The chain employs TRBV4-1 and TRBJ1-1; D is unresolved. Looked up from germline, CDR1 is MGHRA and CDR2 is YSYEKL. Deletions cut 4 bases from V and 6 bases from J, with 15 bases between. The CDR3 sequence is 14 residues long.

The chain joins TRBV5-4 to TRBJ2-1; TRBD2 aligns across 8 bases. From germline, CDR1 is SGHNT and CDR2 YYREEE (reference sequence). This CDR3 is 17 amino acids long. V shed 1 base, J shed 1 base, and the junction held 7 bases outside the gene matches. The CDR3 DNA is TGTGCCAGCAGCTTGCGGCCTAGCGGGCCGTCCTACAATGAGCAGTTCTTC. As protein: CASSLRPSGPSYNEQFF.

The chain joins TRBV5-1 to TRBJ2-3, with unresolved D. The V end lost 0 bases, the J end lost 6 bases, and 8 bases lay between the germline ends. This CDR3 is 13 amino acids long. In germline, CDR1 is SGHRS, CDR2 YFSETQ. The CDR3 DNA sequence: TGCGCCAGCAGCTTGGGCGACAAGGATACGCAGTATTTT. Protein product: CASSLGDKDTQYF.

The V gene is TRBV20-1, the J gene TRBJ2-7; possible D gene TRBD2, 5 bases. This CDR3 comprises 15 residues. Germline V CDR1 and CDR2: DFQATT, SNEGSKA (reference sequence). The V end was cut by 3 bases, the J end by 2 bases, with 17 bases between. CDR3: CSASDMVAGAYEQYV. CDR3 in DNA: TGCAGTGCTAGTGATATGGTGGCCGGGGCCTACGAGCAGTACGTC.

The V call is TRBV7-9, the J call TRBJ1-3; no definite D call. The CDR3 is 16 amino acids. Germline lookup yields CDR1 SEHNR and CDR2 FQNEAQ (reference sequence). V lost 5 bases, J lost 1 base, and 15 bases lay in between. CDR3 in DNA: TGTGCCAGCAGCCGGAGGTCACCAACTTCTGGAAACACCATATATTTT. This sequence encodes CASSRRSPTSGNTIYF.

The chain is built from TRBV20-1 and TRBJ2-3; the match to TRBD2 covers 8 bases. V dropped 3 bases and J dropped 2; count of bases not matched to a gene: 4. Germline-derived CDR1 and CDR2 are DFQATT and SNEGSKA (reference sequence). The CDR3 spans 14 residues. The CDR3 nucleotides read TGCAGTGCTAGTAGCGGGACGGCCACAGATACGCAGTATTTT. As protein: CSASSGTATDTQYF.

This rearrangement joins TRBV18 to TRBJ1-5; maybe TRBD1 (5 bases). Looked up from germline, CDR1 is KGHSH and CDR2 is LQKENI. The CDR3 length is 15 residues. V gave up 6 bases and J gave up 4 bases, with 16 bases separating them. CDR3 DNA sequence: TGTGCCAGCTCTCAGGGCTCCGGGGGGAATCAGCCCCAGCATTTT. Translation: CASSQGSGGNQPQHF. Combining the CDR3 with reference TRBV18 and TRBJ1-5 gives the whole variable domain NAGVMQNPRHLVRRRGQEARLRCSPMKGHSHVYWYRQLPEEGLKFMVYLQKENIIDESGMPKERFSAEFPKEGPSILRIQQVVRGDSAAYFCASSQGSGGNQPQHFGDGTRLSIL.

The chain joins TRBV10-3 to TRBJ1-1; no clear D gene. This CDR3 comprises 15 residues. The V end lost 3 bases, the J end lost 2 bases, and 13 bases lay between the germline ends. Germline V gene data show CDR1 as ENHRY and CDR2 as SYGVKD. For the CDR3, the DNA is TGTGCCATCAGTGAAGAAAACAGACGAAACACTGAAGCTTTCTTT. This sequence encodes CAISEENRRNTEAFF.

CDR3 DNA: TGTGCCAGCGGGTCCGGACTAGCGGGAGGGGGTGAGCAGTTCTTC. Protein product: CASGSGLAGGGEQFF. The rearrangement uses TRBV2 and TRBJ2-1; 15 nucleotides line up with TRBD2. Looked up from germline, CDR1 is SNHLY and CDR2 is FYNNEI. The J segment lost 9 bases and the V segment lost 8 bases, leaving 8 bases of the junction unmatched. The CDR3 covers 15 residues.

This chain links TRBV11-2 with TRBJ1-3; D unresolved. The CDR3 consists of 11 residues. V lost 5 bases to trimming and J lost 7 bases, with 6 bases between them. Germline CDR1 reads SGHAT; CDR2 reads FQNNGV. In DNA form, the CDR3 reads TGTGCCAGCAGCACCAGTAACACCATATATTTT. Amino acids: CASSTSNTIYF.